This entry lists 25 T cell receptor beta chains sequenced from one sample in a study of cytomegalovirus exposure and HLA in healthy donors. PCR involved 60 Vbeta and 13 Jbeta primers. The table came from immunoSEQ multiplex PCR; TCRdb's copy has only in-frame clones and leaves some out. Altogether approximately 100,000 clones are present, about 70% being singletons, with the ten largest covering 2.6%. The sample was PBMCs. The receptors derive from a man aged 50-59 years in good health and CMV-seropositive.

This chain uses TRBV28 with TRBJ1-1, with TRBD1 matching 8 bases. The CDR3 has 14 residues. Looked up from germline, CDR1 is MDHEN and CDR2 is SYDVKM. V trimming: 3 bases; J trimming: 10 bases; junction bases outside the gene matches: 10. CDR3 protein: CASSFPPGQGGAFF. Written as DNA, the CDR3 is TGTGCCAGCAGTTTCCCCCCCGGACAGGGTGGAGCTTTCTTT.

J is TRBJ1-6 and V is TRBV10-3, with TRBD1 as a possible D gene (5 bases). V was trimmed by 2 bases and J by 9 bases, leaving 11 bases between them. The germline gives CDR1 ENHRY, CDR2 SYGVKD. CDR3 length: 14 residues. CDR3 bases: TGTGCCATCAGTGAGATAGGGGTGGGTTCACCCCTCCACTTT. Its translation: CAISEIGVGSPLHF.

The CDR3 nucleotides are TGTGCCAGTAGTCGACAGGGGGAAGCTTTCTTT. The encoded protein is CASSRQGEAFF. The chain is built from TRBV19 and TRBJ1-1, with TRBD1 matching 8 bases. Germline loops: CDR1 LNHDA, CDR2 SQIVND (reference sequence). V lost 5 bases, J lost 8 bases, and 1 base stayed unmatched. The CDR3 totals 11 residues.

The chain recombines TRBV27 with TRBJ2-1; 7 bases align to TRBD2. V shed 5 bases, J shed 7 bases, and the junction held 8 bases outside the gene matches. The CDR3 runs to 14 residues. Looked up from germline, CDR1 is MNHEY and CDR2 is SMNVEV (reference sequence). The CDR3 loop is CASSPAGRVNEQFF. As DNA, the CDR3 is TGTGCCAGCAGTCCCGCAGGGAGGGTAAATGAGCAGTTCTTC.

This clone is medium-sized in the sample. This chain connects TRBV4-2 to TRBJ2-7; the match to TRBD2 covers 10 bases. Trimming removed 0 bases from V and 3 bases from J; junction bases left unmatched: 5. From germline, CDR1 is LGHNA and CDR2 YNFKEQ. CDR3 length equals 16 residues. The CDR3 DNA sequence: TGTGCCAGCAGCCAAGATCGCCAGCGGGGGGGCTACGAGCAGTACTTC. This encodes CASSQDRQRGGYEQYF.

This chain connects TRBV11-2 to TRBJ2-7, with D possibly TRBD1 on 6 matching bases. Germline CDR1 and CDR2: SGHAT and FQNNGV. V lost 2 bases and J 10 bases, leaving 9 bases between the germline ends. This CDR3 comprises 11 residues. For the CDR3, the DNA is TGTGCCAGCAGCTTAACCAGGGGACAGTACTTC. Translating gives CASSLTRGQYF.

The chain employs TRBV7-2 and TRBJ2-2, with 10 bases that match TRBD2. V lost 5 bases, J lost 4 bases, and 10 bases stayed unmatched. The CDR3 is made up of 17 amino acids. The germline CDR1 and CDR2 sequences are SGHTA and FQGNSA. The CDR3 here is CASSPLLAGALTGELFF. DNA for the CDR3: TGTGCCAGCAGCCCCCTCCTAGCGGGGGCCCTCACCGGGGAGCTGTTTTTT.

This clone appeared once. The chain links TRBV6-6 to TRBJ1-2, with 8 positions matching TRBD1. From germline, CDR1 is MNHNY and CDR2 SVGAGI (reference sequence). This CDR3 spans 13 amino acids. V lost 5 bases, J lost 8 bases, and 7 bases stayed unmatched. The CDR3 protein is CASSLTQGGGYTF. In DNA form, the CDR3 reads TGTGCCAGCAGTCTAACACAGGGGGGCGGCTACACCTTC.

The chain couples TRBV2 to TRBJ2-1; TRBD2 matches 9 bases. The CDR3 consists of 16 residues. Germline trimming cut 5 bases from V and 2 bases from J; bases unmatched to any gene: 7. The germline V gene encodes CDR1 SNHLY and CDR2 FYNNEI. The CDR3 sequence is CASSLSGSITYNEQFF. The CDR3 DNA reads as TGTGCCAGCAGTCTTAGCGGGAGTATAACCTACAATGAGCAGTTCTTC.

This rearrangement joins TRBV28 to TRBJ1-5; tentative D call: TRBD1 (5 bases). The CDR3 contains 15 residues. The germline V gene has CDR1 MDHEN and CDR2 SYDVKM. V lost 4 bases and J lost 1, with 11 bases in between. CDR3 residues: CASSSSRGSNQPQHF. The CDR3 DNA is TGTGCCAGCAGTTCCTCTAGGGGAAGCAATCAGCCCCAGCATTTT. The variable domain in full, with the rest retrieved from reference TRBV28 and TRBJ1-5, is DVKVTQSSRYLVKRTGEKVFLECVQDMDHENMFWYRQDPGLGLRLIYFSYDVKMKEKGDIPEGYSVSREKKERFSLILESASTNQTSMYLCASSSSRGSNQPQHFGDGTRLSIL.

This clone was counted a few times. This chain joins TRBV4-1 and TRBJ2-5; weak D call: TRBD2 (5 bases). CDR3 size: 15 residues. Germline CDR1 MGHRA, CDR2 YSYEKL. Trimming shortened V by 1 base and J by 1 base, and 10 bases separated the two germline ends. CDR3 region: CASSQVGNIQETQYF. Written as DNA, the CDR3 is TGCGCCAGCAGCCAAGTCGGGAACATCCAAGAGACCCAGTACTTC.

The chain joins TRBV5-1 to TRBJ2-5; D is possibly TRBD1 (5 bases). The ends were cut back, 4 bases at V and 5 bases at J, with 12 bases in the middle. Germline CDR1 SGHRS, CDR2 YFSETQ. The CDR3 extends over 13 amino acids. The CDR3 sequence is CASSPRVGETQYF. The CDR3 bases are TGCGCCAGCAGCCCCAGGGTGGGGGAGACCCAGTACTTC.

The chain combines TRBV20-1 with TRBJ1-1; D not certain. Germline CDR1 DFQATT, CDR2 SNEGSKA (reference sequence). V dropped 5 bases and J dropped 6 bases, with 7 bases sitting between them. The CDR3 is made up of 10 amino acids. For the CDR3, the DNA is TGCAGTGCTCCCGTTCCTGAAGCTTTCTTT. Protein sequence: CSAPVPEAFF.

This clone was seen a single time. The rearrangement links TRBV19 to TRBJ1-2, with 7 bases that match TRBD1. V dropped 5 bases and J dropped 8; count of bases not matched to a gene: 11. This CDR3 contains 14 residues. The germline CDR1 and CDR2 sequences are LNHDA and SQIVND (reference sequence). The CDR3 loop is CASSSTGPIGGYTF. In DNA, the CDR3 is TGTGCCAGTAGTTCGACAGGGCCTATTGGAGGCTACACCTTC.

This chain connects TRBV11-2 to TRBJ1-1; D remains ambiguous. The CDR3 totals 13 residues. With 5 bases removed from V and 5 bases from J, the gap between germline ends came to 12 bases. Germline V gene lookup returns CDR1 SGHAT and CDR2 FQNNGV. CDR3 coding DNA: TGTGCCAGCAGCCGCCCCCGGGGAACTGAAGCTTTCTTT. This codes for CASSRPRGTEAFF.

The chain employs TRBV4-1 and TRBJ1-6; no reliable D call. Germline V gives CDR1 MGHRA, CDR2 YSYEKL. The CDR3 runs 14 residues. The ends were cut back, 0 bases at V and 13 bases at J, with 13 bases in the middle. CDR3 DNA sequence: TGCGCCAGCAGCCAAGATCCTCGCCCTATGCCCCTCCACTTT. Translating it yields CASSQDPRPMPLHF.

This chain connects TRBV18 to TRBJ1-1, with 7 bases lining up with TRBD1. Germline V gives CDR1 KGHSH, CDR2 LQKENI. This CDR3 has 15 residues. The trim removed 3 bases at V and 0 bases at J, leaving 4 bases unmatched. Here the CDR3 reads CASSPRTGVNTEAFF. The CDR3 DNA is TGTGCCAGCTCACCTCGGACAGGCGTGAACACTGAAGCTTTCTTT.

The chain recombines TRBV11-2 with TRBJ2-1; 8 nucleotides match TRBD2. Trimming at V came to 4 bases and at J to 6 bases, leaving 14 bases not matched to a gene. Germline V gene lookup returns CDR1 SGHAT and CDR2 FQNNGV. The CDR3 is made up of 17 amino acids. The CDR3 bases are TGTGCCAGCAGCTACCTGGCGGGAGGCCCTTCGGGCAATGAGCAGTTCTTC. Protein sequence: CASSYLAGGPSGNEQFF.

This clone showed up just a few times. The CDR3 DNA sequence: TGTGCCAGCAGGGACGACAGTAGCAATCAGCCCCAGCATTTT. Residues: CASRDDSSNQPQHF. The J gene is TRBJ1-5, the V gene TRBV6-5; D perhaps matches TRBD1 (5 bases). This CDR3 has 14 amino acids. Germline lookup yields CDR1 MNHEY and CDR2 SVGAGI. V lost 6 bases and J lost 0, with 9 bases in between.

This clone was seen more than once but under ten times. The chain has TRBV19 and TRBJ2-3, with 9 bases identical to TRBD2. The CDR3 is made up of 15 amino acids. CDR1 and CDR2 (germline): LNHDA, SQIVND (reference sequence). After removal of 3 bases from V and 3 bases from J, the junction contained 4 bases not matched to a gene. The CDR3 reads CASSISGGKTDTQYF. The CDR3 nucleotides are TGTGCCAGTAGTATTAGCGGGGGAAAGACAGATACGCAGTATTTT. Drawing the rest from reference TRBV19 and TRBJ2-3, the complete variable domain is DGGITQSPKYLFRKEGQNVTLSCEQNLNHDAMYWYRQDPGQGLRLIYYSQIVNDFQKGDIAEGYSVSREKKESFPLTVTSAQKNPTAFYLCASSISGGKTDTQYFGPGTRLTVL.

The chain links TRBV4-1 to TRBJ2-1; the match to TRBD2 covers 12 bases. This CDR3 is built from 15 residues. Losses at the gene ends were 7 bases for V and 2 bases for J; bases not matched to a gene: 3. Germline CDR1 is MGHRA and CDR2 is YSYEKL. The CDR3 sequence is CASKRLAGAYNEQFF. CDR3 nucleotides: TGCGCCAGCAAAAGACTAGCGGGGGCCTACAATGAGCAGTTCTTC.

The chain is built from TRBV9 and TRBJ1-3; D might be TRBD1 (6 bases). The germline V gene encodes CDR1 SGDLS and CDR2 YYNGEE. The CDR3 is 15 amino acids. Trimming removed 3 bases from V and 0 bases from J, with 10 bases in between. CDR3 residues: CASSGDRFSGNTIYF. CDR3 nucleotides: TGTGCCAGCAGCGGCGACAGGTTCTCTGGAAACACCATATATTTT.

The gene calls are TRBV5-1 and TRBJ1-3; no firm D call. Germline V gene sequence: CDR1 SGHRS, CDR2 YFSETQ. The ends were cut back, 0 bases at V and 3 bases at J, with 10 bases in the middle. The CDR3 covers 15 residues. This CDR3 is CASSLEPGVGNTIYF. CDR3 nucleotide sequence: TGCGCCAGCAGCTTGGAGCCCGGGGTTGGAAACACCATATATTTT.

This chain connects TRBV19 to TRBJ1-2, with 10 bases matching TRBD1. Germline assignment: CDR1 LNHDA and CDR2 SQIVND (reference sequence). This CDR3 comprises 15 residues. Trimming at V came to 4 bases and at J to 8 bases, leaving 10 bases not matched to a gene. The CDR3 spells CASSSYGTGADGYTF. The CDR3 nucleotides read TGTGCCAGTAGTAGTTATGGGACAGGGGCGGACGGCTACACCTTC.

The chain's CDR3 is CASSLASGGQGAEEAFF. The DNA of the CDR3 is TGTGCCAGCAGCTTAGCATCTGGGGGACAGGGGGCCGAGGAAGCTTTCTTT. The V and J genes are TRBV7-6 and TRBJ1-1, with TRBD1 identical over 12 bases. CDR1 is SGHVS and CDR2 is FNYEAQ in the germline V gene. V was pared by 0 bases and J by 8 bases, with 10 bases of the junction left unmatched. The CDR3 runs 17 residues.